A single sample is the source of the 26 T cell receptor beta chains below, sequenced in a study of blood T cell repertoires in COVID-19. Profiling relied on immunoSEQ multiplex PCR, and the TCRdb table lists in-frame clones only, not all of them. The table records under 50,000 clones, about 87% of them present only once. Source material: peripheral blood. These receptors originate from a human donor in a cohort sampled during active COVID-19.

The chain carries TRBV19 and TRBJ2-1; D is perhaps TRBD2 (6 bases). From germline, CDR1 is LNHDA and CDR2 SQIVND (reference sequence). This CDR3 is 15 amino acids long. Deletions cut 8 bases from V and 0 bases from J, with 14 bases between. CDR3 nucleotides: TGTGCCAGTTCTAAAGCGGGTAGCTCCTACAATGAGCAGTTCTTC. Protein product: CASSKAGSSYNEQFF.

This chain joins TRBV7-9 and TRBJ2-7; TRBD1 matches 8 bases. V trimming: 5 bases; J trimming: 3 bases; junction bases outside the gene matches: 12. This CDR3 is 16 amino acids long. CDR1 SEHNR and CDR2 FQNEAQ come from the germline V gene (reference sequence). CDR3 protein: CASSPPGQAAIYEQYF. The CDR3 DNA sequence: TGTGCCAGCAGCCCCCCGGGACAGGCCGCGATCTACGAGCAGTACTTC.

The V gene is TRBV19, the J gene TRBJ2-3, with unresolved D. Germline V gene sequence: CDR1 LNHDA, CDR2 SQIVND (reference sequence). This CDR3 comprises 13 residues. Trimming took off 5 bases at V and 3 bases at J, with 9 bases between the two ends. CDR3 nucleotide sequence: TGTGCCAGTAGTCCGCCCAGGACAGATACGCAGTATTTT. Translating it yields CASSPPRTDTQYF.

This chain links TRBV7-3 with TRBJ2-5; 9 nucleotides match TRBD2. V lost 2 bases to trimming and J lost 5 bases; unmatched junction nucleotides: 3. The CDR3 extends over 14 amino acids. In germline, CDR1 is SGHTA, CDR2 FQGTGA. The CDR3 bases are TGTGCCAGCAGCTTAGGCGGGAGGGCGGAGACCCAGTACTTC. Protein sequence: CASSLGGRAETQYF.

J is TRBJ2-7 and V is TRBV4-1; D uncertain. Trimming removed 1 base from V and 2 bases from J, with 9 bases in between. CDR1 is MGHRA and CDR2 is YSYEKL in the germline V gene. This CDR3 spans 14 amino acids. CDR3 in DNA: TGCGCCAGCAGCCAAGTCGCGGTTACCTACGAGCAGTACTTC. Amino acids: CASSQVAVTYEQYF.

The chain has TRBV2 and TRBJ1-5, with TRBD1 as a possible D gene (6 bases). With 6 bases removed from V and 6 bases from J, the gap between germline ends came to 15 bases. The germline CDR1 and CDR2 sequences are SNHLY and FYNNEI. This CDR3 has 14 amino acids. The CDR3 region has the DNA TGTGCCAGCAGCTCGGACAGCTCAGGTCAGCCCCAGCATTTT. It specifies CASSSDSSGQPQHF.

V gene TRBV27 combines with J gene TRBJ2-7; weak D call: TRBD2 (5 bases). Germline-derived CDR1 and CDR2 are MNHEY and SMNVEV (reference sequence). V dropped 5 bases and J dropped 4 bases, with 24 bases sitting between them. This CDR3 has 17 residues. CDR3 amino acids: CASSPTLRTGSRYEQYF. Here the CDR3 DNA reads TGTGCCAGCAGTCCGACTCTCCGGACTGGTTCACGTTACGAGCAGTACTTC.

The V and J genes are TRBV5-1 and TRBJ2-7; TRBD2 matches 7 bases. The junction had 5 bases not matched to a gene; V was cut back by 0 bases and J by 2 bases. CDR1 and CDR2 from the germline V gene are SGHRS and YFSETQ. This CDR3 region has 15 residues. CDR3 nucleotide sequence: TGCGCCAGCAGCTTGGCTGGCGGGGGTACCTACGAGCAGTACTTC. This gives the protein CASSLAGGGTYEQYF.

V usage is TRBV9 and J usage is TRBJ1-1, with 7 bases lining up with TRBD1. The junction had 9 bases not matched to a gene; V was cut back by 0 bases and J by 1 base. Germline values: CDR1 SGDLS, CDR2 YYNGEE. The CDR3 runs to 17 residues. The CDR3 region is CASSVVEGALRNTEAFF. In DNA, the CDR3 is TGTGCCAGCAGCGTAGTTGAGGGGGCGCTTCGGAACACTGAAGCTTTCTTT.

This sequence joins TRBV20-1 and TRBJ2-7; 9 nucleotides match TRBD1. Trimming removed 3 bases from V and 3 bases from J; junction bases left unmatched: 6. Germline CDR1 DFQATT, CDR2 SNEGSKA (reference sequence). CDR3 length: 14 amino acids. The CDR3 sequence: CSASRPGQGYEQYF. The CDR3 DNA reads as TGCAGTGCTAGTCGACCGGGACAGGGCTACGAGCAGTACTTC.

The chain couples TRBV18 to TRBJ1-1; 7 bases fit TRBD1. The CDR3 extends over 14 amino acids. The trim removed 1 base at V and 1 base at J, leaving 0 bases unmatched. Germline CDR1 and CDR2: KGHSH and LQKENI. CDR3 residues: CASSPQGANTEAFF. CDR3 DNA: TGTGCCAGCTCACCACAGGGGGCGAACACTGAAGCTTTCTTT.

The genes are TRBV5-1 and TRBJ1-3; D may be TRBD1 (5 bases). The V gene's germline CDR1 is SGHRS and CDR2 YFSETQ. CDR3 length equals 15 residues. Trimming cost V 4 bases and J 7 bases, with 18 bases left between them. The DNA for the CDR3 is TGCGCCAGCAGCCCTGGACAAGAAGGGGCCAACACCATATATTTT. Protein sequence: CASSPGQEGANTIYF.

The rearrangement links TRBV9 to TRBJ2-1; 7 bases align to TRBD2. The CDR3 covers 15 residues. The ends lost 0 bases at V and 5 bases at J; junction bases unmatched: 5. The germline V gene has CDR1 SGDLS and CDR2 YYNGEE. The CDR3 here is CASSVEGTNNNEQFF. DNA of the CDR3: TGTGCCAGCAGCGTAGAAGGGACTAACAACAATGAGCAGTTCTTC. The entire variable domain, with the rest obtained from reference TRBV9 and TRBJ2-1, is as follows: DSGVTQTPKHLITATGQRVTLRCSPRSGDLSVYWYQQSLDQGLQFLIQYYNGEERAKGNILERFSAQQFPDLHSELNLSSLELGDSALYFCASSVEGTNNNEQFFGPGTRLTVL.

The gene calls are TRBV7-2 and TRBJ2-3; maybe TRBD1 (6 bases). The ends were cut back, 5 bases at V and 5 bases at J, with 14 bases in the middle. Germline CDR1 and CDR2: SGHTA and FQGNSA. The CDR3 is made up of 14 amino acids. The CDR3 region is CASSPRLQGDTQYF. CDR3 sequence (DNA): TGTGCCAGCAGCCCCCGTCTACAGGGAGATACGCAGTATTTT.

The genes are TRBV28 and TRBJ1-1, with D possibly TRBD1 on 5 matching bases. V lost 2 bases and J 1 base, leaving 14 bases between the germline ends. This CDR3 is 16 amino acids long. Germline loops: CDR1 MDHEN, CDR2 SYDVKM. As DNA, the CDR3 is TGTGCCAGCAGTTTAGGGGGGATTGGGAAGAACACTGAAGCTTTCTTT. Translation: CASSLGGIGKNTEAFF.

The chain couples TRBV5-1 to TRBJ1-3; the D is unclear. Per the germline V gene, CDR1 is SGHRS and CDR2 is YFSETQ. V lost 4 bases and J 4 bases, leaving 3 bases between the germline ends. The CDR3 spans 11 residues. The CDR3 reads CASSQGNTIYF. The CDR3 DNA reads as TGCGCCAGCAGCCAAGGAAACACCATATATTTT. The entire variable domain, with the rest obtained from reference TRBV5-1 and TRBJ1-3, is as follows: KAGVTQTPRYLIKTRGQQVTLSCSPISGHRSVSWYQQTPGQGLQFLFEYFSETQRNKGNFPGRFSGRQFSNSRSEMNVSTLELGDSALYLCASSQGNTIYFGEGSWLTVV.

The count of this clone is one. V gene TRBV5-1 combines with J gene TRBJ2-1; 14 bases line up with TRBD2. This CDR3 has 18 amino acids. In germline, CDR1 is SGHRS, CDR2 YFSETQ. V was clipped by 4 bases and J by 4 bases; unmatched bases: 10. CDR3 nucleotides: TGCGCCAGCAGCCCGGGGACTAGCGGGGGCCGCCGGTACAATGAGCAGTTCTTC. It is translated as CASSPGTSGGRRYNEQFF.

This clone was seen only a few times. The chain combines TRBV30 with TRBJ2-4; 11 bases fit TRBD1. Trimming took 2 bases from V and 2 from J; bases not matched to a gene: 11. Germline values: CDR1 GTSNPN, CDR2 SVGIG (reference sequence). This CDR3 is built from 18 residues. The CDR3 coding sequence is TGTGCCTGGAGTTTTGTGTGGACAGGGGGCATATCCAAAAACATTCAGTACTTC. Its translation: CAWSFVWTGGISKNIQYF.

The genes are TRBV5-1 and TRBJ2-7; 7 bases map to TRBD1. The junction had 13 bases not matched to a gene; V was cut back by 0 bases and J by 7 bases. The CDR3 contains 16 residues. Germline V lookup: CDR1 SGHRS, CDR2 YFSETQ. The CDR3 here is CASSLAGARGGGEQYF. DNA of the CDR3: TGCGCCAGCAGCTTGGCCGGTGCTAGAGGGGGCGGGGAGCAGTACTTC.

This chain links TRBV19 with TRBJ1-1, with D uncertain. V was clipped by 3 bases and J by 1 base, with 9 bases between them. Germline CDR1 is LNHDA and CDR2 is SQIVND (reference sequence). This CDR3 spans 14 amino acids. The CDR3 DNA reads TGTGCCAGTAGTATGCAGCCAGGGAACACTGAAGCTTTCTTT. It encodes CASSMQPGNTEAFF.

V is TRBV5-4 and J is TRBJ2-3; weak D call: TRBD1 (6 bases). This CDR3 region has 18 residues. Germline loops: CDR1 SGHNT, CDR2 YYREEE (reference sequence). Trimming took off 5 bases at V and 1 base at J, with 23 bases between the two ends. CDR3 region: CASSLPITGTFRTDTQYF. As DNA, the CDR3 is TGTGCCAGCAGTCTGCCCATAACAGGGACGTTTCGCACAGATACGCAGTATTTT.

The chain uses TRBV20-1 and TRBJ2-2, with a possible D match to TRBD1 (5 bases). This CDR3 has 14 residues. CDR1 and CDR2 (germline): DFQATT, SNEGSKA (reference sequence). V shed 3 bases and J shed 0 bases, with 8 bases lying between them. The DNA for the CDR3 is TGCAGTGCTAGTGTCAGGGCGAACACCGGGGAGCTGTTTTTT. It yields the protein CSASVRANTGELFF.

The chain employs TRBV11-3 and TRBJ2-1, with 8 bases fitting TRBD2. Germline V gene sequence: CDR1 SGHNT, CDR2 YENEEA. The CDR3 contains 15 residues. The ends lost 3 bases at V and 6 bases at J; junction bases unmatched: 7. The CDR3 DNA follows: TGTGCCAGCAGCTTCGCCGGGACTAGGGGCAATGAGCAGTTCTTC. It translates to CASSFAGTRGNEQFF.

The chain carries TRBV9 and TRBJ1-1; no reliable D call. Trimming removed 5 bases at V and 5 bases at J, with 10 bases between. Germline values: CDR1 SGDLS, CDR2 YYNGEE. The CDR3 sequence is 12 residues long. The CDR3 DNA sequence: TGTGCCAGCAGTGGGGAGTGGACTGAAGCTTTCTTT. It specifies CASSGEWTEAFF.

The chain links TRBV7-6 to TRBJ2-3; 12 bases map to TRBD2. The CDR3 extends over 19 amino acids. V dropped 1 base and J dropped 6; count of bases not matched to a gene: 14. Looked up from germline, CDR1 is SGHVS and CDR2 is FNYEAQ. CDR3 amino acids: CASSLGSGLLAGGPDTQYF. The CDR3 nucleotides are TGTGCCAGCAGCTTAGGATCGGGTTTGCTAGCGGGAGGGCCGGATACGCAGTATTTT. Using reference TRBV7-6 and TRBJ2-3 for the parts outside the CDR3, the full variable domain is GAGVSQSPRYKVTKRGQDVALRCDPISGHVSLYWYRQALGQGPEFLTYFNYEAQQDKSGLPNDRFSAERPEGSISTLTIQRTEQRDSAMYRCASSLGSGLLAGGPDTQYFGPGTRLTVL.

The rearrangement links TRBV29-1 to TRBJ1-1; TRBD1 might be the D (5 bases). Trimming left V 3 bases short and J 6 bases short, with 17 bases between. The CDR3 covers 14 residues. Germline CDR1 SQVTM, CDR2 ANQGSEA. This CDR3 reads CSVDTAWRGAEAFF. CDR3 coding DNA: TGCAGCGTTGATACCGCGTGGAGGGGTGCTGAAGCTTTCTTT.